The 17 T cell receptor beta chains below all came from one sample that was sequenced in a study of T cell clones after liver transplantation. The method was immunoSEQ multiplex PCR; TCRdb's version includes in-frame clones alone and lacks a portion of them. The table includes roughly 55,000 clones, approximately 84% detected once. Sequencing was performed on CD4+ T cells from blood, taken before liver transplant. The receptors derive from a human donor who received a liver transplant.

This chain joins TRBV15 and TRBJ2-5, with D tentatively TRBD1 or TRBD2 (6 bases each). V gave up 1 base and J gave up 7 bases, with 16 bases separating them. This CDR3 contains 15 residues. Germline values: CDR1 LNHNV, CDR2 YYDKDF (reference sequence). CDR3 sequence: CATSRGPTGAGTQYF. The CDR3 DNA reads as TGTGCCACCAGCAGAGGCCCTACGGGGGCCGGGACCCAGTACTTC.

The chain combines TRBV6-5 with TRBJ1-2; D possibly corresponds to TRBD1 (5 bases). Looked up from germline, CDR1 is MNHEY and CDR2 is SVGAGI. The V end was cut by 6 bases, the J end by 8 bases, with 13 bases between. The CDR3 is made up of 12 amino acids. The CDR3 is CASRQGVGGYTF. CDR3 sequence (DNA): TGTGCCAGCAGGCAGGGCGTAGGGGGCTACACCTTC.

The chain joins TRBV7-9 to TRBJ1-3, with 7 bases that match TRBD1. Germline V CDR1 and CDR2: SEHNR, FQNEAQ (reference sequence). This CDR3 spans 14 amino acids. J was trimmed by 2 bases and V by 3 bases; bases with no gene match: 1. CDR3 amino acids: CASSFDRAGNTIYF. The CDR3 coding sequence is TGTGCCAGCAGCTTTGACAGGGCTGGAAACACCATATATTTT.

The gene calls are TRBV9 and TRBJ2-7, with 13 bases lining up with TRBD2. The CDR3 covers 15 residues. The germline V gene encodes CDR1 SGDLS and CDR2 YYNGEE. The ends lost 0 bases at V and 7 bases at J; junction bases unmatched: 4. The CDR3 nucleotides read TGTGCCAGCAGCGTAGATGGGGGACTAGCGGGGGAGCAGTACTTC. Translated, it gives CASSVDGGLAGEQYF. Filled out from reference TRBV9 and TRBJ2-7, the complete variable domain reads DSGVTQTPKHLITATGQRVTLRCSPRSGDLSVYWYQQSLDQGLQFLIQYYNGEERAKGNILERFSAQQFPDLHSELNLSSLELGDSALYFCASSVDGGLAGEQYFGPGTRLTVT.

The chain employs TRBV30 and TRBJ1-6; no reliable D call. Trimming took off 0 bases at V and 5 bases at J, with 8 bases between the two ends. Germline-derived CDR1 and CDR2 are GTSNPN and SVGIG (reference sequence). CDR3 length: 14 residues. CDR3 amino acids: CAWSVQQNNSPLHF. CDR3 DNA: TGTGCCTGGAGTGTACAGCAGAATAATTCACCCCTCCACTTT. Combining the CDR3 with reference TRBV30 and TRBJ1-6 gives the whole variable domain SQTIHQWPATLVQPVGSPLSLECTVEGTSNPNLYWYRQAAGRGLQLLFYSVGIGQISSEVPQNLSASRPQDRQFILSSKKLLLSDSGFYLCAWSVQQNNSPLHFGNGTRLTVT.

This clone was found a few times. The V call is TRBV6-1, the J call TRBJ2-7; the D is unclear. The CDR3 spans 12 residues. Trimming cost V 0 bases and J 7 bases, with 7 bases left between them. Germline V gene data show CDR1 as MNHNS and CDR2 as SASEGT. CDR3 region: CASSEARSEQYF. DNA for the CDR3: TGTGCCAGCAGTGAAGCCCGCAGTGAGCAGTACTTC.

The V call is TRBV4-2, the J call TRBJ2-1; tentatively, D is TRBD1 or TRBD2 (6 bases each). There are 15 residues in the CDR3. Germline V gene sequence: CDR1 LGHNA, CDR2 YNFKEQ. The germline V and J ends were trimmed by 4 bases and 8 bases, with 18 bases remaining between them. CDR3 region: CASSLLVGGFDEQFF. CDR3 nucleotide sequence: TGTGCCAGCAGCCTACTAGTAGGGGGGTTTGATGAGCAGTTCTTC.

The chain combines TRBV7-2 with TRBJ2-3; TRBD1 matches 7 bases. V was clipped by 8 bases and J by 5 bases; unmatched bases: 1. Per germline, CDR1 SGHTA and CDR2 FQGNSA. The CDR3 totals 11 residues. The CDR3 loop is CASSGGDTQYF. The CDR3 coding sequence is TGTGCCAGCTCAGGGGGAGATACGCAGTATTTT.

The rearrangement links TRBV7-9 to TRBJ2-2; TRBD2 aligns across 13 bases. V dropped 4 bases and J dropped 6; count of bases not matched to a gene: 5. CDR1 and CDR2 from the germline V gene are SEHNR and FQNEAQ (reference sequence). The CDR3 is 16 residues long. The CDR3 DNA is TGTGCCAGCAGCTCCTGGACTAGCGGGGGCCCCGGGGAGCTGTTTTTT. Translated: CASSSWTSGGPGELFF. The full variable domain, completed using reference TRBV7-9 and TRBJ2-2, is DTGVSQNPRHKITKRGQNVTFRCDPISEHNRLYWYRQTLGQGPEFLTYFQNEAQLEKSRLLSDRFSAERPKGSFSTLEIQRTEQGDSAMYLCASSSWTSGGPGELFFGEGSRLTVL.

This clone was detected only once. This rearrangement joins TRBV21-1 to TRBJ1-1. TRBV21-1 is a recognized pseudogene. This CDR3 is built from 13 residues. This CDR3 is CASSPRESTEAFF. DNA of the CDR3: TGTGCCAGCAGCCCCAGGGAGAGCACTGAAGCTTTCTTT.

This chain uses TRBV7-3 with TRBJ2-3, with D uncertain. The germline CDR1 and CDR2 sequences are SGHTA and FQGTGA. V gave up 1 base and J gave up 7 bases, with 9 bases separating them. There are 13 residues in the CDR3. The CDR3: CASSLMTTHTQYF. CDR3 nucleotide sequence: TGTGCCAGCAGCTTAATGACAACACATACGCAGTATTTT.

The rearrangement uses TRBV2 and TRBJ1-1; no clear D. V was trimmed by 4 bases and J by 0 bases, leaving 6 bases between them. This CDR3 contains 13 residues. From germline, CDR1 is SNHLY and CDR2 FYNNEI. The CDR3 reads CASSAEMNTEAFF. Written as DNA, the CDR3 is TGTGCCAGCAGTGCAGAAATGAACACTGAAGCTTTCTTT.

The V and J genes are TRBV11-3 and TRBJ2-7, with D perhaps matching TRBD2 (6 bases). The CDR3 has 15 amino acids. Trimming stripped 1 base from V and 5 bases from J, with 15 bases between. Looked up from germline, CDR1 is SGHNT and CDR2 is YENEEA. The CDR3 sequence is CASSLVGLATHEQYF. The CDR3 nucleotides are TGTGCCAGCAGCTTAGTGGGGCTAGCGACCCACGAGCAGTACTTC.

The V call is TRBV5-1, the J call TRBJ2-6; TRBD1 matches at 8 bases. V gave up 0 bases and J gave up 8 bases; unmatched junction bases: 10. The CDR3 runs to 17 residues. Germline lookup yields CDR1 SGHRS and CDR2 YFSETQ. CDR3 nucleotides: TGCGCCAGCAGCTTGGCGTTGGGACAGGCAAAGTCCAACGTCCTGACTTTC. Its translation: CASSLALGQAKSNVLTF.

This clone has only a few counts. This chain connects TRBV25-1 to TRBJ2-1, with D perhaps matching TRBD1 (6 bases). This CDR3 has 13 amino acids. V was shortened by 4 bases and J by 3 bases, with 7 bases between the two germline ends. Germline V gene sequence: CDR1 MGHDK, CDR2 SYGVNS. The CDR3 DNA follows: TGTGCCAGCAGTGCACAGGGCTACAATGAGCAGTTCTTC. Its protein is CASSAQGYNEQFF.

The chain carries TRBV6-5 and TRBJ1-3, with a weak D call TRBD1 (6 bases). Germline assignment: CDR1 MNHEY and CDR2 SVGAGI. This CDR3 comprises 12 residues. V lost 9 bases to trimming and J lost 1 base, with 7 bases between them. In DNA, the CDR3 is TGTGCCAGTACAGGGTCTGGAAACACCATATATTTT. This gives the protein CASTGSGNTIYF.

A single count supports this clone. V gene TRBV4-3 combines with J gene TRBJ1-6; tentatively, D is TRBD1 (5 bases). V lost 1 base to trimming and J lost 9 bases, with 7 bases between them. The CDR3 totals 13 residues. The germline CDR1 and CDR2 sequences are LGHNA and YSLEER. CDR3 sequence: CASSQGGPSPLHF. Written as DNA, the CDR3 is TGCGCCAGCAGCCAAGGGGGACCTTCACCCCTCCACTTT.